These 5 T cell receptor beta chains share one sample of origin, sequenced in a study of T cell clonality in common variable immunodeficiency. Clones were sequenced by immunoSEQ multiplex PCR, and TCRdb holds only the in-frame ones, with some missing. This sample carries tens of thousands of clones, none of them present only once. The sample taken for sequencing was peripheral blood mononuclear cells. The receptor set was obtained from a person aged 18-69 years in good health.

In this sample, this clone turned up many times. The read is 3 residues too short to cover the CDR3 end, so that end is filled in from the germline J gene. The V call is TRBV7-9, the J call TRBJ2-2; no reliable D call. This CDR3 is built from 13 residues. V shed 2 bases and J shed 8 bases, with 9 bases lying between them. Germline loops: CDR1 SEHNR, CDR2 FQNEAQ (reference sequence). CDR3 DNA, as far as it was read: TGTGCCAGCAGCTTAAATCTGAGGGGGGAG. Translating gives CASSLNLRGE. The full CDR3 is CASSLNLRGELFF.

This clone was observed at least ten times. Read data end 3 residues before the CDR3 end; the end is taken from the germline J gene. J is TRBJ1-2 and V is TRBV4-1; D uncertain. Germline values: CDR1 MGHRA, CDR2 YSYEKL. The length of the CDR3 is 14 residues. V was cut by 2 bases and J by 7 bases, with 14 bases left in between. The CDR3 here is CASSQSSGIGGYTF. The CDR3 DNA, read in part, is TGCGCCAGCAGCCAAAGTTCGGGTATAGGTGGC.

The sequenced part of the CDR3 DNA is TGTGCCAGCAGCTCCGACAGGAGCTCCTACGAG. It specifies CASSSDRSSYE. The CDR3 in its entirety is CASSSDRSSYEQYF. The chain couples TRBV11-1 to TRBJ2-7, with D possibly matching TRBD1 (6 bases). The read falls 3 residues short of the CDR3 end, and the missing part is taken from the germline J gene. Per the germline V gene, CDR1 is SGHAT and CDR2 is FQDESV (reference sequence). V was shortened by 4 bases and J by 0 bases, with 10 bases between the two germline ends. The CDR3 contains 14 residues.

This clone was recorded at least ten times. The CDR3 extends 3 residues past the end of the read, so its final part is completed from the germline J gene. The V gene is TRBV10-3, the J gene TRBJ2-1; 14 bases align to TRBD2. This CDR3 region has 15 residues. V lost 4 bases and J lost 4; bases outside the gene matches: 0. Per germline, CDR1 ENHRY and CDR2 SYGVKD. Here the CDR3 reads CAISGTSGGYNEQFF. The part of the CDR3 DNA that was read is TGTGCCATCAGTGGGACTAGCGGGGGGTACAATGAG.

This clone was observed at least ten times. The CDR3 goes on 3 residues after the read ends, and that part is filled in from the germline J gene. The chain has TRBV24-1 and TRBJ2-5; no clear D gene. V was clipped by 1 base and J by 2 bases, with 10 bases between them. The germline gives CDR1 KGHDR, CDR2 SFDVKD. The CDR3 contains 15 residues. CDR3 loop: CATSDFAAEQETQYF. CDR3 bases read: TGTGCCACCAGTGATTTCGCGGCAGAACAAGAGACC.